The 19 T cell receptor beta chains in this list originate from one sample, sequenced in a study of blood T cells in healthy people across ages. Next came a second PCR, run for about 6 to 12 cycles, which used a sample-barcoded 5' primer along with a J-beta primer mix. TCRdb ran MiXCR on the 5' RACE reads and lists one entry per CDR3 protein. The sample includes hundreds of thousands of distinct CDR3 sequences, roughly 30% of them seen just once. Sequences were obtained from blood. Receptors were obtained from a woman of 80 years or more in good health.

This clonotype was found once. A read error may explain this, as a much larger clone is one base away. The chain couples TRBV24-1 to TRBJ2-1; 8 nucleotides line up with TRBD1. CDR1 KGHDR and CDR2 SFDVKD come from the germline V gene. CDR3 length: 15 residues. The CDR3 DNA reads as TGTACCACCAGTGGGGAGACAGGGGCCTACAATGAGCAGTTCTTC. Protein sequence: CTTSGETGAYNEQFF.

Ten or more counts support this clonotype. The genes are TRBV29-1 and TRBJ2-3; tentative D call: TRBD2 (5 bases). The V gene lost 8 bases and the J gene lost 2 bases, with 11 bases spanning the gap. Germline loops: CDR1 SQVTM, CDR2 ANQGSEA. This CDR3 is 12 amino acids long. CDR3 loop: CSTRRDTDTQYF. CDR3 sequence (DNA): TGCAGCACACGCCGGGACACAGATACGCAGTATTTT.

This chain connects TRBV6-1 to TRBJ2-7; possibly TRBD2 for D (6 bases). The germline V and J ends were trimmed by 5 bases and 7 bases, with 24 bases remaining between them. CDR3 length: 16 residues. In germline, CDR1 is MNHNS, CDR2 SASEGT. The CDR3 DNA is TGTGCCAGCAGTTTAGCGGAAAAAATAACGATAGATGAGCAGTACTTC. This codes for CASSLAEKITIDEQYF.

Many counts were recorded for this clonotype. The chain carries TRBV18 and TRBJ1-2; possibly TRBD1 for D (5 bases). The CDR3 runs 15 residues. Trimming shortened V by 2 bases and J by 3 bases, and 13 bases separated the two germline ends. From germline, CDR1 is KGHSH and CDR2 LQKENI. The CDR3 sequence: CASSPAGQSDYGYTF. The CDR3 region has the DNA TGTGCCAGCTCACCAGCGGGGCAGTCGGACTATGGCTACACCTTC.

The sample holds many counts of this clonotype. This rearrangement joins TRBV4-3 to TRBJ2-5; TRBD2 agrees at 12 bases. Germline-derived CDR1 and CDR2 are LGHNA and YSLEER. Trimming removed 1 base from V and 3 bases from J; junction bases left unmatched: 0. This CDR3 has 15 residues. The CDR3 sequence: CASSQGLAGEETQYF. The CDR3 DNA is TGCGCCAGCAGCCAAGGACTAGCGGGGGAAGAGACCCAGTACTTC.

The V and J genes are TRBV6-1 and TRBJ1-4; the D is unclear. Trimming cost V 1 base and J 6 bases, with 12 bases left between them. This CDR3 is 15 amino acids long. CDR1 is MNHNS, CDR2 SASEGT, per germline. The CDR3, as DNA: TGTGCCAGCAGTGAAGGGTTAGGACTCTATGAAAAACTGTTTTTT. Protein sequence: CASSEGLGLYEKLFF.

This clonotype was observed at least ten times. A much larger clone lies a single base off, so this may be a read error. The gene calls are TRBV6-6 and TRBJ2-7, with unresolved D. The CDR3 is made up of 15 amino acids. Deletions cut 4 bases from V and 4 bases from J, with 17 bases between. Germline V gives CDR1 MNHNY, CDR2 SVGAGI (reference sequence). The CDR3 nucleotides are TGTGCCAGCAGTTCCCCCACCCTCAGTTGTTACGAGCAGTACTTC. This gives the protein CASSSPTLSCYEQYF.

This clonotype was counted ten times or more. CDR3 loop: CASSFNGDSAYEQYF. The CDR3 nucleotides read TGTGCCAGCAGCTTTAACGGGGACTCAGCCTACGAGCAGTACTTC. This chain joins TRBV7-2 and TRBJ2-7, with a possible D match to TRBD2 (6 bases). Trimming left V 3 bases short and J 2 bases short, with 14 bases between. Germline V gene lookup returns CDR1 SGHTA and CDR2 FQGNSA. This CDR3 spans 15 amino acids.

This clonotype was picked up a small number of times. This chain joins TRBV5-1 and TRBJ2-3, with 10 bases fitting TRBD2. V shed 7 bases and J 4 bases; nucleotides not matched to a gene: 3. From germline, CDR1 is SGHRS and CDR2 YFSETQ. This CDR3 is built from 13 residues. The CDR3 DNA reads TGCGCCAGCGGGCTAGCGGGAGCAGATACGCAGTATTTT. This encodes CASGLAGADTQYF.

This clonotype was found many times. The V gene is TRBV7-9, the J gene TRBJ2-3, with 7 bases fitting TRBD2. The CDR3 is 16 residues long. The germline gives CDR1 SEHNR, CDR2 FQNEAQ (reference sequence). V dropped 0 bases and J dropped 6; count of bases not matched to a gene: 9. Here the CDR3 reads CASSLAGSRGKDTQYF. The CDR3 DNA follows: TGTGCCAGCAGCTTAGCGGGGTCGCGGGGGAAGGATACGCAGTATTTT.

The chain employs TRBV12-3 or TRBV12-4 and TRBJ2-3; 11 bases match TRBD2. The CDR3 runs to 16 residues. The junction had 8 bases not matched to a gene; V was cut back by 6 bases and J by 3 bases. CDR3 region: CASRSGTSGLTDTQYF. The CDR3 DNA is TGTGCCAGCAGGTCCGGGACTAGCGGCCTGACAGATACGCAGTATTTT.

CDR3 sequence reads: CASSQEWTVSNQPQHF. CDR3 in DNA: TGTGCCAGCAGCCAAGAGTGGACAGTTAGCAATCAGCCCCAGCATTTT. The V call is TRBV4-2, the J call TRBJ1-5, with TRBD1 as a possible D gene (6 bases). V shed 0 bases and J shed 0 bases, with 9 bases lying between them. The CDR3 runs to 16 residues. Germline-derived CDR1 and CDR2 are LGHNA and YNFKEQ.

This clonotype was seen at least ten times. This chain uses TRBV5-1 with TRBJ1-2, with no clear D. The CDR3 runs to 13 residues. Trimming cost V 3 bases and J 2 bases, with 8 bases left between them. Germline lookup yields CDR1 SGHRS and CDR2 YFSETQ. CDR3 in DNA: TGCGCCAGCAGCTCGGACGTAAACTATGGCTACACCTTC. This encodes CASSSDVNYGYTF.

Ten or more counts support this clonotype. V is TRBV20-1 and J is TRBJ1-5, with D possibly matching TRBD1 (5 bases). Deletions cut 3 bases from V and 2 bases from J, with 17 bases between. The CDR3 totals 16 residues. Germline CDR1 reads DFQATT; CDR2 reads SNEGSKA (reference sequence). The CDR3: CSARPAGMGGNQPQHF. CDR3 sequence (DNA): TGCAGTGCTAGGCCTGCAGGGATGGGCGGCAATCAGCCCCAGCATTTT.

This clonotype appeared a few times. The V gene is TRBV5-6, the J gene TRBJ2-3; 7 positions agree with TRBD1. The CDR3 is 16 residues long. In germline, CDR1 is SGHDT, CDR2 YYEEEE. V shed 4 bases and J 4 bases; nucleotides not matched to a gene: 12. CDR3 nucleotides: TGTGCCAGCAGCCAGGCACAGGGGCCGCGCCCAGATACGCAGTATTTT. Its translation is CASSQAQGPRPDTQYF.

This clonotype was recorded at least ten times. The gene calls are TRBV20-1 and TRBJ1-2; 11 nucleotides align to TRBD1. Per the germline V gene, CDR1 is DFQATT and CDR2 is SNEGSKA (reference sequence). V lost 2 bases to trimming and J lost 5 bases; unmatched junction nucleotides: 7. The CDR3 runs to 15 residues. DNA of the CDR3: TGCAGTGCTAGATTGGGACAGGGGGTTCGATATGGCTACACCTTC. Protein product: CSARLGQGVRYGYTF.

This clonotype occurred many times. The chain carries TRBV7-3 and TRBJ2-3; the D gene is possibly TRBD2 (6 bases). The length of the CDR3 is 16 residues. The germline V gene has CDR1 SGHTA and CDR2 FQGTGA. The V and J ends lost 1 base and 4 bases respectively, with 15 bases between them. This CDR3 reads CASSLSRLGRADTQYF. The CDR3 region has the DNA TGTGCCAGCAGCTTAAGTCGACTAGGACGCGCAGATACGCAGTATTTT.

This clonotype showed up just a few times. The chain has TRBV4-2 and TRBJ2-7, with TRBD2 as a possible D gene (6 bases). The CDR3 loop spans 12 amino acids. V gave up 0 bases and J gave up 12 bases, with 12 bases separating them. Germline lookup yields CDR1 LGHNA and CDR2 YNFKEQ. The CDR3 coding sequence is TGTGCCAGCAGCCAAGATCGAAAGGGAGGGTACTTC. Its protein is CASSQDRKGGYF.

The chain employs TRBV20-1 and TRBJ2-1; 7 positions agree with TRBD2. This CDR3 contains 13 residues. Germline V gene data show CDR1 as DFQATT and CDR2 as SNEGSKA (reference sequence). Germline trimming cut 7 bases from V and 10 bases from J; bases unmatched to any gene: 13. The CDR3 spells CSVLAEGFYEQFF. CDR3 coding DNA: TGCAGTGTTCTAGCGGAAGGATTCTACGAGCAGTTCTTC.